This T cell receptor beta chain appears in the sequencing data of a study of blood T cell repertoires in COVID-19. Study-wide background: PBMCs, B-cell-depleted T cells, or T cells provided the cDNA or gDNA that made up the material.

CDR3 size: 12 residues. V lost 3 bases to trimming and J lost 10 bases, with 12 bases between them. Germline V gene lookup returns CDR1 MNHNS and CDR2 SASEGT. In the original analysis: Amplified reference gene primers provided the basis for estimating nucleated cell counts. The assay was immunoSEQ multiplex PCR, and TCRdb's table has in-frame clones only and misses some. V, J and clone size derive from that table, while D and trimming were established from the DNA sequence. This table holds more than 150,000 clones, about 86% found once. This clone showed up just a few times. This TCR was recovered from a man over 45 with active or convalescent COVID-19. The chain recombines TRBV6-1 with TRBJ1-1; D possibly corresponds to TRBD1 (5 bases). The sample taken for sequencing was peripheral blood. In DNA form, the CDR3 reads TGTGCCAGCAGTGAGCAGGGTATCGGAGCTTTCTTT. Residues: CASSEQGIGAFF.